This passage covers 8 T cell receptor beta chains from one sample sequenced in a study of T cell clonotyping in hematopoietic cell transplantation. Time point defined: recipient sample about 28 days before transplant, after cytoreduction. Profiled with immunoSEQ multiplex PCR; TCRdb holds only in-frame clones, not every one. Of 30,000 to 40,000 clones in the sample, 85% to 95% were seen once. Material: peripheral blood mononuclear cells, obtained before stem cell transplant. The receptors originated from a man in his forties with chronic myeloid leukemia. Some clones in this sample may be carry-over from other donors' samples.

The genes are TRBV29-1 and TRBJ2-7; 13 bases match TRBD2. The germline CDR1 and CDR2 sequences are SQVTM and ANQGSEA. The CDR3 length is 15 residues. V shed 3 bases, J shed 4 bases, and the junction held 6 bases outside the gene matches. CDR3: CSVEGGTSGAYEQYF. Written as DNA, the CDR3 is TGCAGCGTTGAGGGGGGGACTAGCGGGGCATACGAGCAGTACTTC.

The chain is built from TRBV7-8 and TRBJ1-1; D not certain. The V gene's germline CDR1 is SGHVS and CDR2 FQNEAQ. Trimming shortened V by 1 base and J by 3 bases, and 15 bases separated the two germline ends. The CDR3 extends over 16 amino acids. The CDR3 here is CASSLGSAGRDTEAFF. The CDR3 DNA is TGTGCCAGCAGCTTAGGATCCGCGGGGAGGGACACTGAAGCTTTCTTT.

CDR3: CASSLFSGREQYF. The CDR3 region has the DNA TGTGCCAGCAGCTTGTTTTCCGGGCGCGAGCAGTACTTC. V gene TRBV5-8 combines with J gene TRBJ2-7, with D uncertain. The V gene's germline CDR1 is SGHTS and CDR2 YDEGEE. V was clipped by 1 base and J by 6 bases, with 11 bases between them. This CDR3 comprises 13 residues. Filled out from reference TRBV5-8 and TRBJ2-7, the complete variable domain reads EAGVTQSPTHLIKTRGQQATLRCSPISGHTSVYWYQQALGLGLQFLLWYDEGEERNRGNFPPRFSGRQFPNYSSELNVNALELEDSALYLCASSLFSGREQYFGPGTRLTVT.

The chain employs TRBV30 and TRBJ1-2; TRBD1 is a possible D gene (6 bases). The germline V gene has CDR1 GTSNPN and CDR2 SVGIG (reference sequence). The CDR3 length is 16 residues. With 3 bases removed from V and 1 base from J, the gap between germline ends came to 18 bases. CDR3 residues: CAWSYTSGTLNYGYTF. In nucleotides, the CDR3 is TGTGCCTGGAGCTACACTTCCGGGACACTTAACTATGGCTACACCTTC.

The V and J genes are TRBV11-2 and TRBJ2-7, with 7 positions matching TRBD2. V lost 4 bases and J lost 1; bases outside the gene matches: 7. Germline V CDR1 and CDR2: SGHAT, FQNNGV. This CDR3 comprises 15 residues. The CDR3 region has the DNA TGTGCCAGCAGCTCAGTCGGGGGGAGATCCTACGAGCAGTACTTC. Translation: CASSSVGGRSYEQYF.

The genes are TRBV27 and TRBJ1-2; 9 positions agree with TRBD1. CDR3 length: 15 residues. With 6 bases clipped from V and 2 bases from J, the junction kept 7 bases outside the gene matches. Germline V gives CDR1 MNHEY, CDR2 SMNVEV (reference sequence). Written as DNA, the CDR3 is TGTGCCAGCAGACGTTTACAGGGGGCAAACTATGGCTACACCTTC. It translates to CASRRLQGANYGYTF.

This chain connects TRBV6-5 to TRBJ1-5; unclear D gene. Trimming took 0 bases from V and 0 from J, leaving 6 bases between them. The CDR3 runs 15 residues. Germline V gene lookup returns CDR1 MNHEY and CDR2 SVGAGI. The CDR3 reads CASSYSSISNQPQHF. The CDR3 nucleotides read TGTGCCAGCAGTTACTCGTCCATTAGCAATCAGCCCCAGCATTTT.

This rearrangement joins TRBV5-4 to TRBJ1-2; D is unresolved. The ends were cut back, 0 bases at V and 5 bases at J, with 11 bases in the middle. The germline V gene encodes CDR1 SGHNT and CDR2 YYREEE (reference sequence). This CDR3 has 14 residues. In nucleotides, the CDR3 is TGTGCCAGCAGCTTGGATACAGCTAGTTATGGCTACACCTTC. It translates to CASSLDTASYGYTF.